These T cell receptor beta chains were read from a single sample in a study of human T cells and chemical hapten exposure. TCRdb independently ran MiXCR on the RACE reads; one entry per CDR3 protein. Found here are tens of thousands of distinct CDR3 sequences, approximately 14% of them singletons; the top ten hold 3.5% to 6%. This specimen was whole blood, taken in connection with sensitization to the hapten diphenylcyclopropenone (DPC). Every receptor here comes from a woman aged 50 to 60 with alopecia areata. Some clones in this sample may be carry-over from other donors' samples. CDR3s include the opening cysteine and the closing phenylalanine or tryptophan. The D gene is left open where the match is weak. Size is omitted from some rows. Given values are once, few, many or a class for expanded clones.

clone_size,j_call,v_call,d_call,cdr3_nt,cdr3_aa
few,TRBJ2-1,TRBV5-1,TRBD2,TGCGCCAGCAGCACACTGGGGACTAGCGCCGAGGAGCAGTTCTTC,CASSTLGTSAEEQFF
few,TRBJ2-7,TRBV6-5,NA,TGTGCCAGCAGTTACAGGAATAATTACGAGCAGTACTTC,CASSYRNNYEQYF
few,TRBJ1-1,TRBV29-1,NA,TGCAGCGTTGACAGGGGCACTGAAGCTTTCTTT,CSVDRGTEAFF
NA,TRBJ1-4,TRBV6-6,NA,TGTGCCAGCAGTTACTATGAGGCAACTAATGAAAAACTGTTTTTT,CASSYYEATNEKLFF
NA,TRBJ1-1,TRBV7-9,NA,TGTGCCAGCAGCTTAGAAGGCAGGGACACTGAAGCTTTCTTT,CASSLEGRDTEAFF
medium-sized,TRBJ1-1,TRBV3-1,NA,TGTGCCAGCAGCCACTCTATAAAGGTTGAAGCTTTCTTT,CASSHSIKVEAFF
few,TRBJ1-1,TRBV18,TRBD1,TGTGCCAGCTCCTTCCCCGGCCAAGGGGGCATGACTGAAGCTTTCTTT,CASSFPGQGGMTEAFF
NA,TRBJ2-1,TRBV2,NA,TGTGCCAGCAGAGGGGACAATGAGCAGTTCTTC,CASRGDNEQFF
NA,TRBJ1-1,TRBV12-3/TRBV12-4,NA,TGTGCCAGCAGGGGACCTCCCCCATTCGCCCAGAGATCCACTGAAGCTTTCTTT,CASRGPPPFAQRSTEAFF
NA,TRBJ1-1,TRBV2,NA,TGTGCCAGCAGTGAATTGGGGGGCACTGAAGCTTTCTTT,CASSELGGTEAFF
NA,TRBJ2-3,TRBV5-4,NA,TGTACCAGCAGCGACGACAGTCATATCACAGATACGCAGTATTTT,CTSSDDSHITDTQYF
once,TRBJ2-1,TRBV4-2,TRBD2,TGTGCCAGCAGCGAAGGACTAGCGGGAACGAGCTCCTACAATGAGCAGTTCTTC,CASSEGLAGTSSYNEQFF
once,TRBJ2-3,TRBV7-2,NA,TGTGCCAGCGGTCGCGCAGACACAGATACGCAGTATTTT,CASGRADTDTQYF
NA,TRBJ2-3,TRBV7-6,TRBD2,TGTGCCAGCAGCCCAAGGACTAGCGGGAGGATCACAGATACGCAGTATTTT,CASSPRTSGRITDTQYF
many,TRBJ2-2,TRBV7-9,TRBD1,TGTGCCAGCAGACCCCGGGACAGGGCGGGCACCGGGGAGCTGTTTTTT,CASRPRDRAGTGELFF
few,TRBJ1-2,TRBV4-3,NA,TGCGCCAGCAGCCAAGTACAGGGTTCCTATGGCTACACCTTC,CASSQVQGSYGYTF
NA,TRBJ1-3,TRBV3-2,NA,TGTGCCAGCAGCCCCTTCGCTGGAAACACCATATATTTT,CASSPFAGNTIYF
few,TRBJ2-4,TRBV9,TRBD1,TGTGCCAGCAGCGTGACAGGGGGCGCAGCCAAAAACATTCAGTACTTC,CASSVTGGAAKNIQYF
once,TRBJ1-1,TRBV9,NA,TGTGCCAGCAGCGTAGGGGGACTACCCCTTGATCTTGAAGCTTTCTTT,CASSVGGLPLDLEAFF
few,TRBJ2-1,TRBV23-1,TRBD2,TGCGCCAGCCAACCCGGGACTAGCGGCGGGGTACGAGAGATCTTC,CASQPGTSGGVREIF
few,TRBJ1-5,TRBV12-3/TRBV12-4,NA,TGTGCCAGCAGCCTACAGGGCACCAATCAGCCCCAGCATTTT,CASSLQGTNQPQHF
NA,TRBJ1-4,TRBV7-2,NA,TGTGCCAGCAGACGGACCTCCTCTAATGAAAAACTGTTTTTT,CASRRTSSNEKLFF
few,TRBJ1-1,TRBV11-2,NA,TGTGCCAGCAGCTTAGAAGGCCGGAACACTGAAGCTTTCTTT,CASSLEGRNTEAFF
few,TRBJ2-7,TRBV20-1,NA,TGCAGTGCCTTGGAGGGGGGAACCACCTACGAGCAGTACTTC,CSALEGGTTYEQYF
NA,TRBJ2-3,TRBV4-1,TRBD2,TGCGCCAGCAGCCTCCAGCCATATAGCGGGAGCACAGATACGCAGTATTTT,CASSLQPYSGSTDTQYF
NA,TRBJ1-1,TRBV7-9,NA,TGTGCCAGCAGCCCCATAGACTTGGAAGCTTTCTTT,CASSPIDLEAFF
few,TRBJ2-7,TRBV7-2,TRBD1,TGTGCCAGCAGCCTAGGGACAGCCAGCTCCTACGAGCAGTACTTC,CASSLGTASSYEQYF
NA,TRBJ1-1,TRBV6-5,NA,TGTGCCAGCAGTTACTCGGCAGGGTTTGTGTTCTTT,CASSYSAGFVFF
NA,TRBJ2-7,TRBV30,TRBD1,TGTGCCTGGACCAGCCGACAGGGGGGGAGAGAGCAGTACTTC,CAWTSRQGGREQYF
NA,TRBJ2-3,TRBV19,TRBD2,TGTGCCAGTAGTATACTAGCGGCAATCACAGATACGCAGTATTTT,CASSILAAITDTQYF
many,TRBJ2-7,TRBV20-1,NA,TGCAGTGCTAGAGTAGCTAGCTACGAGCAGTACTTC,CSARVASYEQYF
NA,TRBJ1-1,TRBV20-1,NA,TGCAGTGCTAGAGATGGGGGGCACAGGAACACTGAAGCTTTCTTT,CSARDGGHRNTEAFF
NA,TRBJ2-1,TRBV7-2,TRBD2,TGTGCCAGCAGCTCCAGTAGGGCGGGAGGGCAGGTTGAGCAGTTCTTC,CASSSSRAGGQVEQFF
few,TRBJ2-1,TRBV28,NA,TGTGCCAGCAGTTTACGACAGATGGGGTACAATGAGCAGTTCTTC,CASSLRQMGYNEQFF
few,TRBJ2-5,TRBV29-1,NA,TGCAGCGTTGAGTCTCTCGGTCTAGCGAGTCAAGAGACCCAGTACTTC,CSVESLGLASQETQYF
NA,TRBJ1-5,TRBV6-6,NA,TGTGCCAGCAAGGGACTAGCTCATCAGCCCCAGCATTTT,CASKGLAHQPQHF
NA,TRBJ2-3,TRBV20-1,TRBD2,TGCAGTGCCGTTGGGCGGGGGTTAAGAAGGAGGGCAGATACGCAGTATTTT,CSAVGRGLRRRADTQYF
few,TRBJ1-5,TRBV12-3/TRBV12-4,NA,TGTGCCAGCGCGGCCGCGACAGCGTCGGGGCCCCAGCATTTT,CASAAATASGPQHF
many,TRBJ1-2,TRBV3-1,TRBD1,TGTGCCAGCAGCCCGGGACAGCCCACCGGCTACACCTTC,CASSPGQPTGYTF
NA,TRBJ2-3,TRBV7-9,NA,TGTGCCAGCAGCTTAGGGCAGTCTCCACCAGATACGCAGTATTTT,CASSLGQSPPDTQYF
NA,TRBJ2-6,TRBV28,NA,TGTGCCAGCAGGGACCAAACTTCTGGGGCCAACGTCCTGACTTTC,CASRDQTSGANVLTF